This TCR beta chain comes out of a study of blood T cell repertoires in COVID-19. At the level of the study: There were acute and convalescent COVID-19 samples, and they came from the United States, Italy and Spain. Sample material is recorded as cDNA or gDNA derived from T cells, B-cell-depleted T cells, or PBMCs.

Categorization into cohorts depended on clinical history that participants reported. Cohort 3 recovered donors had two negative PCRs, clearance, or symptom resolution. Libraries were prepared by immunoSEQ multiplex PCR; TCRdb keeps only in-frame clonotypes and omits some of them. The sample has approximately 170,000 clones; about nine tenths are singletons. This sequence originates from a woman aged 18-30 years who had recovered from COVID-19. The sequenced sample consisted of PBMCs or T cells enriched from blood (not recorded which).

CDR3 coding DNA: TGTGCCAGTAGACTAGCGTGGGAGAGCCACAATGAGCAGTTCTTC. Amino acid sequence: CASRLAWESHNEQFF. The rearrangement joins TRBV19 to TRBJ2-1, with 7 bases lining up with TRBD2. J gave up 5 bases and V 6 bases, and 10 bases lay outside the gene matches. Germline CDR1 LNHDA, CDR2 SQIVND (reference sequence). The CDR3 has 15 amino acids.